These T cell receptor beta chains were read from a single sample in a study of cytomegalovirus exposure and HLA in healthy donors. Method: immunoSEQ multiplex PCR; TCRdb's copy keeps in-frame clones and lacks some. The sample lists about 210,000 clones, 82% occurring once. Sequenced material: PBMCs. All receptors come from a man aged 40-49 years in good health and CMV-seropositive. Both conserved end residues are part of each CDR3. The D gene is left open where the match is weak. Clone size is not always given. Where it is, it says once, few, many or a class for expanded clones.

CDR3 protein: CASSPGLKGFMGGRANYGYTF
CDR3 DNA: TGTGCCAGCAGCCCGGGATTAAAAGGATTCATGGGAGGGAGAGCTAACTATGGCTACACCTTC
V gene: TRBV7-8
J gene: TRBJ1-2
D gene: NA
clone size: NA

CDR3 protein: CASSLGPGGYQPQHF
CDR3 DNA: TGTGCCAGCAGCTTAGGGCCCGGAGGCTATCAGCCCCAGCATTTT
V gene: TRBV11-2
J gene: TRBJ1-5
D gene: NA
clone size: NA

CDR3 protein: CATSGSGGPSNQPQHF
CDR3 DNA: TGTGCCACCAGTGGAAGCGGGGGGCCAAGCAATCAGCCCCAGCATTTT
V gene: TRBV15
J gene: TRBJ1-5
D gene: NA
clone size: NA

CDR3 protein: CASSVGLGYTF
CDR3 DNA: TGTGCCAGCAGCGTCGGACTCGGCTACACCTTC
V gene: TRBV9
J gene: TRBJ1-2
D gene: NA
clone size: NA

CDR3 protein: CASSSRGSGKNTGELFF
CDR3 DNA: TGTGCCAGCAGCTCAAGGGGCAGCGGGAAGAACACCGGGGAGCTGTTTTTT
V gene: TRBV7-3
J gene: TRBJ2-2
D gene: TRBD2
clone size: few

CDR3 protein: CASSVAGMNTEAFF
CDR3 DNA: TGTGCCAGCAGTGTGGCCGGGATGAACACTGAAGCTTTCTTT
V gene: TRBV6-1
J gene: TRBJ1-1
D gene: NA
clone size: NA

CDR3 protein: CASSLGISIYEQYF
CDR3 DNA: TGTGCCAGCAGCTTAGGTATTAGCATCTACGAGCAGTACTTC
V gene: TRBV7-2
J gene: TRBJ2-7
D gene: NA
clone size: NA

CDR3 protein: CASSSRGAGGPREQFF
CDR3 DNA: TGCGCCAGCAGCTCCCGAGGGGCGGGAGGGCCCCGTGAGCAGTTCTTC
V gene: TRBV5-1
J gene: TRBJ2-1
D gene: TRBD2
clone size: NA

CDR3 protein: CASSSRGGETQYF
CDR3 DNA: TGTGCCAGCAGCTCCCGGGGGGGAGAGACCCAGTACTTC
V gene: TRBV11-3
J gene: TRBJ2-5
D gene: TRBD2
clone size: NA

CDR3 protein: CASRGQGADGYTF
CDR3 DNA: TGTGCCAGCAGGGGACAGGGGGCCGATGGCTACACCTTC
V gene: TRBV2
J gene: TRBJ1-2
D gene: TRBD1
clone size: NA

CDR3 protein: CASSYGERAPTYNEQFF
CDR3 DNA: TGTGCCAGCAGCTACGGGGAGCGGGCCCCAACCTACAATGAGCAGTTCTTC
V gene: TRBV7-3
J gene: TRBJ2-1
D gene: NA
clone size: once

CDR3 protein: CAWRGQGKGKLFF
CDR3 DNA: TGTGCCTGGAGGGGACAGGGGAAAGGGAAACTGTTTTTT
V gene: TRBV30
J gene: TRBJ1-4
D gene: TRBD1
clone size: NA

CDR3 protein: CASSLTDNEKLFF
CDR3 DNA: TGTGCCAGCAGTCTCACAGATAATGAAAAACTGTTTTTT
V gene: TRBV6-5
J gene: TRBJ1-4
D gene: NA
clone size: NA

CDR3 protein: CASKTEPGGKEDTEAFF
CDR3 DNA: TGTGCCAGCAAGACAGAACCAGGGGGAAAGGAGGACACTGAAGCTTTCTTT
V gene: TRBV28
J gene: TRBJ1-1
D gene: TRBD1
clone size: NA

CDR3 protein: CATSRDKEREQYF
CDR3 DNA: TGTGCCACCAGCAGAGATAAGGAGCGCGAGCAGTACTTC
V gene: TRBV15
J gene: TRBJ2-7
D gene: NA
clone size: NA

CDR3 protein: CSVDSNTGELFF
CDR3 DNA: TGCAGCGTTGACTCGAACACCGGGGAGCTGTTTTTT
V gene: TRBV29-1
J gene: TRBJ2-2
D gene: NA
clone size: NA

CDR3 protein: CASSGTSYNEQFF
CDR3 DNA: TGCGCCAGCAGCGGCACTAGCTACAATGAGCAGTTCTTC
V gene: TRBV5-1
J gene: TRBJ2-1
D gene: NA
clone size: NA

CDR3 protein: CASSLAGLLNTEAFF
CDR3 DNA: TGTGCCAGCAGCTTAGCGGGCCTACTGAACACTGAAGCTTTCTTT
V gene: TRBV7-9
J gene: TRBJ1-1
D gene: NA
clone size: NA

CDR3 protein: CASSALTGPYEQYF
CDR3 DNA: TGTGCCAGCAGTGCCCTAACAGGACCCTACGAGCAGTACTTC
V gene: TRBV6-1
J gene: TRBJ2-7
D gene: NA
clone size: NA

CDR3 protein: CASSPMGLAGSNEQFF
CDR3 DNA: TGTGCCAGCTCACCAATGGGACTAGCGGGAAGCAATGAGCAGTTCTTC
V gene: TRBV18
J gene: TRBJ2-1
D gene: TRBD2
clone size: NA

CDR3 protein: CASSQVIPLTYNEQFF
CDR3 DNA: TGTGCCAGCAGCCAGGTGATACCCCTAACCTACAATGAGCAGTTCTTC
V gene: TRBV4-2
J gene: TRBJ2-1
D gene: NA
clone size: NA

CDR3 protein: CASSGGRGISTDTQYF
CDR3 DNA: TGTGCCAGCAGCGGCGGTCGGGGTATAAGCACAGATACGCAGTATTTT
V gene: TRBV7-6
J gene: TRBJ2-3
D gene: NA
clone size: few

CDR3 protein: CASSEQGARDTDTQYF
CDR3 DNA: TGTGCCAGCAGTGAGCAGGGGGCGCGGGACACAGATACGCAGTATTTT
V gene: TRBV6-1
J gene: TRBJ2-3
D gene: TRBD1
clone size: NA

CDR3 protein: CASSKDRGSTEAFF
CDR3 DNA: TGTGCCAGCAGCAAAGACAGGGGGAGCACTGAAGCTTTCTTT
V gene: TRBV9
J gene: TRBJ1-1
D gene: TRBD1
clone size: NA

CDR3 protein: CASRADRGVQPQHF
CDR3 DNA: TGTGCCAGCAGGGCGGACAGGGGTGTTCAGCCCCAGCATTTT
V gene: TRBV2
J gene: TRBJ1-5
D gene: TRBD1
clone size: NA

CDR3 protein: CASSLSVLGPGELFF
CDR3 DNA: TGTGCCAGCAGTTTATCGGTCCTCGGTCCCGGGGAGCTGTTTTTT
V gene: TRBV27
J gene: TRBJ2-2
D gene: NA
clone size: NA

CDR3 protein: CAISEGSRQETQYF
CDR3 DNA: TGTGCCATCAGTGAGGGTTCGCGCCAAGAGACCCAGTACTTC
V gene: TRBV10-3
J gene: TRBJ2-5
D gene: NA
clone size: NA

CDR3 protein: CASSLGAGAGNTIYF
CDR3 DNA: TGTGCCAGCAGCTTGGGAGCGGGTGCCGGAAACACCATATATTTT
V gene: TRBV5-6
J gene: TRBJ1-3
D gene: NA
clone size: few

CDR3 protein: CASSLELNQPQHF
CDR3 DNA: TGCGCCAGCAGCTTGGAGCTCAATCAGCCCCAGCATTTT
V gene: TRBV5-1
J gene: TRBJ1-5
D gene: NA
clone size: NA

CDR3 protein: CASRGPLNTEAFF
CDR3 DNA: TGTGCCAGCAGGGGCCCCTTGAACACTGAAGCTTTCTTT
V gene: TRBV7-9
J gene: TRBJ1-1
D gene: NA
clone size: NA